The 30 T cell receptor beta chains presented below share a single source sample, sequenced in a study of cytomegalovirus exposure and HLA in healthy donors. PCR involved 60 Vbeta and 13 Jbeta primers. Some clones are missing from TCRdb's copy, which holds only in-frame ones; the method was immunoSEQ multiplex PCR. This sample has 150,000 to 200,000 clones, with roughly 85% found just once. The material sequenced was PBMCs. The receptors derive from a man aged 18 to 30 in good health and CMV-seropositive.

The chain carries TRBV30 and TRBJ2-7; 8 bases are shared with TRBD2. CDR1 is GTSNPN and CDR2 is SVGIG in the germline V gene (reference sequence). The ends lost 0 bases at V and 0 bases at J; junction bases unmatched: 7. The CDR3 has 16 amino acids. The CDR3 nucleotides are TGTGCCTGGAGTGTACGGCGGGGGGAGAGCTCCTACGAGCAGTACTTC. Residues: CAWSVRRGESSYEQYF.

The V and J genes are TRBV7-6 and TRBJ2-1; D might be TRBD2 (6 bases). V lost 4 bases to trimming and J lost 4 bases, with 17 bases between them. CDR3 length: 16 amino acids. Germline V gives CDR1 SGHVS, CDR2 FNYEAQ. CDR3 nucleotide sequence: TGTGCCAGCAGCTCTCGGACGGGAGCGGCATACAATGAGCAGTTCTTC. It codes for CASSSRTGAAYNEQFF.

The rearrangement joins TRBV7-9 to TRBJ2-2, with TRBD1 matching 9 bases. V was pared by 5 bases and J by 3 bases, with 7 bases of the junction left unmatched. The CDR3 covers 16 residues. The germline CDR1 and CDR2 sequences are SEHNR and FQNEAQ (reference sequence). This CDR3 reads CASSPGQGLYTGELFF. The DNA for the CDR3 is TGTGCCAGCAGCCCTGGACAGGGGCTATACACCGGGGAGCTGTTTTTT.

The chain is built from TRBV5-1 and TRBJ1-3; D not certain. V gave up 4 bases and J gave up 4 bases, with 18 bases separating them. The CDR3 runs 16 residues. The germline V gene has CDR1 SGHRS and CDR2 YFSETQ. CDR3 loop: CASSLIAGSSGNTIYF. The CDR3 region has the DNA TGCGCCAGCAGCCTCATCGCGGGTTCATCCGGAAACACCATATATTTT.

This chain joins TRBV18 and TRBJ2-7; D perhaps matches TRBD2 (6 bases). CDR1 is KGHSH, CDR2 LQKENI, per germline. CDR3 size: 16 residues. V lost 3 bases, J lost 0 bases, and 15 bases lay in between. CDR3: CASSPSVLADSYEQYF. In DNA, the CDR3 is TGTGCCAGCTCACCGAGTGTCTTAGCGGACTCCTACGAGCAGTACTTC.

This rearrangement joins TRBV12-5 to TRBJ1-3; D unresolved. Germline-derived CDR1 and CDR2 are LGHNT and FRNRAP. CDR3 length: 13 amino acids. The V end was cut by 8 bases, the J end by 2 bases, with 10 bases between. The CDR3 sequence: CASSGFPGNTIYF. Written as DNA, the CDR3 is TGTGCTAGTTCGGGGTTTCCTGGAAACACCATATATTTT. Full variable domain (rest looked up from reference TRBV12-5 and TRBJ1-3): DARVTQTPRHKVTEMGQEVTMRCQPILGHNTVFWYRQTMMQGLELLAYFRNRAPLDDSGMPKDRFSAEMPDATLATLKIQPSEPRDSAVYFCASSGFPGNTIYFGEGSWLTVV.

The genes are TRBV30 and TRBJ2-1, with TRBD2 as a possible D gene (6 bases). Deletions cut 8 bases from V and 0 bases from J, with 14 bases between. The CDR3 consists of 14 residues. Per germline, CDR1 GTSNPN and CDR2 SVGIG (reference sequence). This CDR3 is CAGSRESSYNEQFF. CDR3 in DNA: TGTGCCGGCAGTCGGGAGAGCTCCTACAATGAGCAGTTCTTC.

A single count supports this clone. The chain links TRBV12-5 to TRBJ1-4; no reliable D call. This CDR3 contains 13 residues. Trimming took 4 bases from V and 10 from J, leaving 13 bases between them. Germline V gene lookup returns CDR1 LGHNT and CDR2 FRNRAP. This CDR3 reads CASGSLRAGKLFF. The CDR3 bases are TGTGCTAGTGGTTCCTTAAGGGCGGGAAAACTGTTTTTT.

The rearrangement uses TRBV6-5 and TRBJ1-2, with a weak D call TRBD1 (5 bases). Germline V gene data show CDR1 as MNHEY and CDR2 as SVGAGI. Trimming took 0 bases from V and 2 from J, leaving 7 bases between them. The CDR3 length is 14 residues. The CDR3 DNA reads TGTGCCAGCAGTTACTCGACAGCAAACTATGGCTACACCTTC. Its protein is CASSYSTANYGYTF.

In DNA form, the CDR3 reads TGCGCCAGCGGCCTCAGCAAGGCAGGGGGCGATGAGCAGTACTTC. Translating it yields CASGLSKAGGDEQYF. V gene TRBV4-3 combines with J gene TRBJ2-7; 8 nucleotides match TRBD1. CDR1 and CDR2 (germline): LGHNA, YSLEER. J lost 7 bases, V lost 8 bases, and 16 bases had no gene match. The length of the CDR3 is 15 residues.

J is TRBJ2-5 and V is TRBV6-5, with TRBD1 matching over 8 bases. With 8 bases clipped from V and 6 bases from J, the junction kept 8 bases outside the gene matches. The CDR3 runs 13 residues. Germline values: CDR1 MNHEY, CDR2 SVGAGI. CDR3 DNA: TGTGCCAGCGGACAGGGAAGGGGAAAGACCCAGTACTTC. This translates into CASGQGRGKTQYF.

This chain links TRBV11-2 with TRBJ2-2; D gene unclear. The CDR3 is 17 amino acids. With 0 bases removed from V and 0 bases from J, the gap between germline ends came to 11 bases. Germline values: CDR1 SGHAT, CDR2 FQNNGV. CDR3 region: CASSLDSGFANTGELFF. CDR3 sequence (DNA): TGTGCCAGCAGCTTAGATTCGGGTTTCGCGAACACCGGGGAGCTGTTTTTT.

CDR3 amino acids: CASSWSGDRTDTQYF. The CDR3 DNA sequence: TGCGCCAGCAGCTGGAGCGGAGATCGCACAGATACGCAGTATTTT. The chain joins TRBV5-1 to TRBJ2-3; perhaps TRBD2 as D (5 bases). The CDR3 contains 15 residues. In germline, CDR1 is SGHRS, CDR2 YFSETQ. V was shortened by 3 bases and J by 1 base, with 12 bases between the two germline ends.

The rearrangement joins TRBV5-1 to TRBJ2-7; 8 nucleotides align to TRBD1. With V trimmed by 0 bases and J by 5 bases, 4 bases remained unmatched. Germline-derived CDR1 and CDR2 are SGHRS and YFSETQ. There are 14 residues in the CDR3. Written as DNA, the CDR3 is TGCGCCAGCAGCTTGGGTCAGGGGGCGGACGAGCAGTACTTC. Translated: CASSLGQGADEQYF.

The CDR3 spells CASIPLGLPGQPQHF. CDR3 nucleotide sequence: TGTGCCAGCATCCCTCTAGGGTTACCGGGGCAGCCCCAGCATTTT. The V gene is TRBV6-1, the J gene TRBJ1-5; no clear D. Trimming removed 7 bases at V and 7 bases at J, with 20 bases between. The germline V gene encodes CDR1 MNHNS and CDR2 SASEGT. CDR3 length: 15 residues.

V usage is TRBV14 and J usage is TRBJ2-7, with no clear D. The CDR3 is 11 residues long. V lost 0 bases to trimming and J lost 7 bases, with 4 bases between them. Germline CDR1 SGHDN, CDR2 FVKESK. CDR3 nucleotides: TGTGCCAGCAGCCAAGACCAGGAGCAGTACTTC. It specifies CASSQDQEQYF.

The V and J genes are TRBV27 and TRBJ2-1; 7 nucleotides agree with TRBD1. V dropped 3 bases and J dropped 9; count of bases not matched to a gene: 14. This CDR3 comprises 16 residues. Germline V gives CDR1 MNHEY, CDR2 SMNVEV (reference sequence). In nucleotides, the CDR3 is TGTGCCAGCAGTTTTCTCGGGGCCGATACAGGGGCTGAGCAGTTCTTC. Residues: CASSFLGADTGAEQFF.

The chain uses TRBV27 and TRBJ2-7, with 7 bases matching TRBD1. The J segment lost 6 bases and the V segment lost 3 bases, leaving 5 bases of the junction unmatched. The length of the CDR3 is 13 residues. Germline assignment: CDR1 MNHEY and CDR2 SMNVEV (reference sequence). The DNA for the CDR3 is TGTGCCAGCAGTTTCGACAGGGCGGGCGAGCAGTACTTC. This translates into CASSFDRAGEQYF.

The rearrangement links TRBV10-3 to TRBJ1-1; D is unresolved. The CDR3 runs 14 residues. V gave up 6 bases and J gave up 0 bases, with 11 bases separating them. Germline V gene lookup returns CDR1 ENHRY and CDR2 SYGVKD. CDR3: CAISPSGVNTEAFF. In nucleotides, the CDR3 is TGTGCCATCAGCCCCAGCGGGGTGAACACTGAAGCTTTCTTT.

The rearrangement joins TRBV10-1 to TRBJ2-3, with TRBD1 matching over 8 bases. The length of the CDR3 is 15 residues. The germline CDR1 and CDR2 sequences are WNHNN and SYGVQD (reference sequence). J lost 1 base, V lost 3 bases, and 3 bases had no gene match. In DNA form, the CDR3 reads TGCGCCAGCAGTGATACGGGACAGGGCACAGATACGCAGTATTTT. Amino acid sequence: CASSDTGQGTDTQYF.

The chain links TRBV6-5 to TRBJ2-3; 8 nucleotides agree with TRBD1. The CDR3 has 14 amino acids. CDR1 and CDR2 from the germline V gene are MNHEY and SVGAGI. The V and J ends lost 5 bases and 5 bases, in that order; junction bases with no gene match: 6. CDR3 sequence: CASSPTGVIDTQYF. CDR3 nucleotide sequence: TGTGCCAGCAGTCCGACAGGGGTCATAGATACGCAGTATTTT.

The V and J genes are TRBV6-1 and TRBJ2-5, with D hard to call. Germline CDR1 and CDR2: MNHNS and SASEGT. V lost 4 bases and J lost 0, with 6 bases in between. CDR3 size: 13 residues. In DNA, the CDR3 is TGTGCCAGCAGTGTCGTCTACCAAGAGACCCAGTACTTC. Its translation: CASSVVYQETQYF.

There are a few counts of this clone. The V and J genes are TRBV7-9 and TRBJ2-7, with 13 nucleotides matching TRBD2. The CDR3 extends over 15 amino acids. V shed 6 bases, J shed 3 bases, and the junction held 5 bases outside the gene matches. The germline gives CDR1 SEHNR, CDR2 FQNEAQ (reference sequence). CDR3 bases: TGTGCCAGCAGGGCCGGGACTAGCGGGGTCTACGAGCAGTACTTC. Translating gives CASRAGTSGVYEQYF.

This clone was counted only a few times. V and J are TRBV6-5 and TRBJ2-7; no reliable D call. V shed 2 bases and J shed 7 bases, with 12 bases lying between them. Germline V CDR1 and CDR2: MNHEY, SVGAGI. This CDR3 has 13 amino acids. This CDR3 reads CASSYLVDGEQYF. For the CDR3, the DNA is TGTGCCAGCAGTTACCTCGTTGACGGGGAGCAGTACTTC.

This chain connects TRBV19 to TRBJ2-5; D unresolved. The J call may be mistaken, given a closer DNA end match to TRBJ2-7. This CDR3 comprises 14 residues. Germline V lookup: CDR1 LNHDA, CDR2 SQIVND (reference sequence). The CDR3 sequence is CASSWARETYEQYF. The CDR3 region has the DNA TGTGCCAGTAGTTGGGCCCGCGAAACCTACGAGCAGTACTTC.

This clone was seen only a few times. This chain uses TRBV7-3 with TRBJ1-1; no clear D. Per the germline V gene, CDR1 is SGHTA and CDR2 is FQGTGA. The length of the CDR3 is 13 residues. V was pared by 6 bases and J by 0 bases, with 8 bases between. CDR3 sequence reads: CASRAQVNTEAFF. DNA of the CDR3: TGTGCCAGCAGGGCGCAGGTGAACACTGAAGCTTTCTTT. The whole variable domain, remainder taken from reference TRBV7-3 and TRBJ1-1, is GAGVSQTPSNKVTEKGKYVELRCDPISGHTALYWYRQSLGQGPEFLIYFQGTGAADDSGLPNDRFFAVRPEGSVSTLKIQRTERGDSAVYLCASRAQVNTEAFFGQGTRLTVV.

The chain joins TRBV27 to TRBJ1-4, with a possible D match to TRBD1 (5 bases). CDR3 size: 15 residues. Trimming cost V 4 bases and J 5 bases, with 14 bases left between them. In germline, CDR1 is MNHEY, CDR2 SMNVEV (reference sequence). The CDR3 sequence: CASSSQASGNEKLFF. The CDR3 bases are TGTGCCAGCAGTTCACAGGCCTCAGGGAATGAAAAACTGTTTTTT. Variable domain in full (rest from reference TRBV27 and TRBJ1-4): EAQVTQNPRYLITVTGKKLTVTCSQNMNHEYMSWYRQDPGLGLRQIYYSMNVEVTDKGDVPEGYKVSRKEKRNFPLILESPSPNQTSLYFCASSSQASGNEKLFFGSGTQLSVL.

The V call is TRBV5-1, the J call TRBJ1-4; possible D gene TRBD1, 6 bases. Trimming removed 0 bases from V and 0 bases from J, with 12 bases in between. Germline loops: CDR1 SGHRS, CDR2 YFSETQ. This CDR3 comprises 17 residues. CDR3 nucleotide sequence: TGCGCCAGCAGCTTGGCCCTGGGACACGCAACTAATGAAAAACTGTTTTTT. It yields the protein CASSLALGHATNEKLFF.

The chain recombines TRBV23-1 with TRBJ1-6; TRBD1 aligns across 7 bases. TRBV23-1 belongs to the ORF category, with a function that is uncertain. The CDR3 runs to 16 residues. With 2 bases clipped from V and 10 bases from J, the junction kept 11 bases outside the gene matches. CDR3 in DNA: TGCGCCAGCAGTCAACGGGCCGGGACAGTATACTCACCCCTCCACTTT. Amino acids: CASSQRAGTVYSPLHF.

The chain recombines TRBV2 with TRBJ2-7; TRBD2 matches 15 bases. The CDR3 covers 14 residues. With 4 bases clipped from V and 6 bases from J, the junction kept 1 base outside the gene matches. Germline V CDR1 and CDR2: SNHLY, FYNNEI. CDR3 bases: TGTGCCAGCAGTGGGGGACTAGCGGGGGGCGAGCAGTACTTC. This sequence encodes CASSGGLAGGEQYF.